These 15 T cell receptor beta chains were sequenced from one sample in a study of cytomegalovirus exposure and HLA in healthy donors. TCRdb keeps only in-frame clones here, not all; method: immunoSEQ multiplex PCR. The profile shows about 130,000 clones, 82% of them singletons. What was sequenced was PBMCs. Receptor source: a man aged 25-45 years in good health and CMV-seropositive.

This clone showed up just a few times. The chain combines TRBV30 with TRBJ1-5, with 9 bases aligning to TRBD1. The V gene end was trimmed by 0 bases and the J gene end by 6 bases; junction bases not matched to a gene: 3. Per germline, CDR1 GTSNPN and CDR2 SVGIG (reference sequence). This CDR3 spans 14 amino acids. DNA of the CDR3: TGTGCCTGGAGTGTACAGGGGGCGATTCAGCCCCAGCATTTT. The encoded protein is CAWSVQGAIQPQHF.

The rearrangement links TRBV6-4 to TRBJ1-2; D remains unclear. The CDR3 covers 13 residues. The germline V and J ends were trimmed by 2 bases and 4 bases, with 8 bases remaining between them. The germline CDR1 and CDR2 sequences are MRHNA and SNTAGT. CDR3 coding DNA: TGTGCCAGCAGTGACGCGGGGTCCTATGGCTACACCTTC. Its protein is CASSDAGSYGYTF.

CDR3 in DNA: TGTGCCAGCAGCCCAACTAGCGGGGGGCCCTACGAGCAGTACTTC. This translates into CASSPTSGGPYEQYF. This chain links TRBV7-2 with TRBJ2-7; 12 bases fit TRBD2. The length of the CDR3 is 15 residues. After removal of 5 bases from V and 2 bases from J, the junction contained 4 bases not matched to a gene. Germline CDR1 and CDR2: SGHTA and FQGNSA. The full variable domain, rest sourced from reference TRBV7-2 and TRBJ2-7, is GAGVSQSPSNKVTEKGKDVELRCDPISGHTALYWYRQSLGQGLEFLIYFQGNSAPDKSGLPSDRFSAERTGGSVSTLTIQRTQQEDSAVYLCASSPTSGGPYEQYFGPGTRLTVT.

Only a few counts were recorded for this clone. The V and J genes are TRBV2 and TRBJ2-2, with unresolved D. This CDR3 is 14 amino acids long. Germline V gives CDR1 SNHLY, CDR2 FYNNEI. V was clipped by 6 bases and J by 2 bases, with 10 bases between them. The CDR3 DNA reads TGTGCCAGCAGGTACACATACAACACCGGGGAGCTGTTTTTT. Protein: CASRYTYNTGELFF.

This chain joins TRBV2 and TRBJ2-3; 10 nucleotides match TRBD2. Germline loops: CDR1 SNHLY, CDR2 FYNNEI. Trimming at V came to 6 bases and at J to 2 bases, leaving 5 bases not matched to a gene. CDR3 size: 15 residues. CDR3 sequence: CASRAGTSVTDTQYF. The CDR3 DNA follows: TGTGCCAGCAGGGCCGGGACTAGCGTCACAGATACGCAGTATTTT.

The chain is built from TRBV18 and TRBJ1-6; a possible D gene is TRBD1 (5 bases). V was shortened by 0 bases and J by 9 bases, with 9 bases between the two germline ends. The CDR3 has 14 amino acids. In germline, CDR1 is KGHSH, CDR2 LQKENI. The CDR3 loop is CASSPPSRASPLHF. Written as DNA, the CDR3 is TGTGCCAGCTCACCACCCTCCAGGGCTTCACCCCTCCACTTT.

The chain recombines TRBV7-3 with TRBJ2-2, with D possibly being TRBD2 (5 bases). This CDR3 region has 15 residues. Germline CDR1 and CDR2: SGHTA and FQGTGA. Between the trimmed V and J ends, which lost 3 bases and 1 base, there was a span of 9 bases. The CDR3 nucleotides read TGTGCCAGCAGCTTCGGGGTCGGGAACACCGGGGAGCTGTTTTTT. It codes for CASSFGVGNTGELFF.

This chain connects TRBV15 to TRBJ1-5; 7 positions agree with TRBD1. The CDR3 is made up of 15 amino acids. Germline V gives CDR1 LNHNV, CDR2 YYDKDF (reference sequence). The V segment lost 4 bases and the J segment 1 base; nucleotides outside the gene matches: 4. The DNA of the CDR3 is TGTGCCACCAGCACCCGGGACAGCAGCAATCAGCCCCAGCATTTT. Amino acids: CATSTRDSSNQPQHF.

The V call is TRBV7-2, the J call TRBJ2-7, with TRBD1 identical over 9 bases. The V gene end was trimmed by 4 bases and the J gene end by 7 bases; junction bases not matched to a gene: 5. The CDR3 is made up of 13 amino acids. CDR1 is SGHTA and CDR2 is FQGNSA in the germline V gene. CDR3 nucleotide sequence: TGTGCCAGCAGCTACATGGACAGGGGTGAGCAGTACTTC. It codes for CASSYMDRGEQYF.

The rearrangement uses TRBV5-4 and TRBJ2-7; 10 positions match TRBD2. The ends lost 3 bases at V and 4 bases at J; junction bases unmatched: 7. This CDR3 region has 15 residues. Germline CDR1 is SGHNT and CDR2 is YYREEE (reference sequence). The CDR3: CASSYPGLAFYEQYF. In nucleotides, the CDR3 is TGTGCCAGCAGCTATCCGGGACTAGCGTTTTACGAGCAGTACTTC.

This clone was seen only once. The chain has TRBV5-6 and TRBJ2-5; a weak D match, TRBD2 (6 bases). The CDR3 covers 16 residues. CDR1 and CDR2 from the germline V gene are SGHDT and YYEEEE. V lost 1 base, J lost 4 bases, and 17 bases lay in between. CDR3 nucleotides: TGTGCCAGCAGCTTGTGGGTATTTAGCGGACTAGAGACCCAGTACTTC. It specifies CASSLWVFSGLETQYF. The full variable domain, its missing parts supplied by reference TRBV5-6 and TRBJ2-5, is DAGVTQSPTHLIKTRGQQVTLRCSPKSGHDTVSWYQQALGQGPQFIFQYYEEEERQRGNFPDRFSGHQFPNYSSELNVNALLLGDSALYLCASSLWVFSGLETQYFGPGTRLLVL.

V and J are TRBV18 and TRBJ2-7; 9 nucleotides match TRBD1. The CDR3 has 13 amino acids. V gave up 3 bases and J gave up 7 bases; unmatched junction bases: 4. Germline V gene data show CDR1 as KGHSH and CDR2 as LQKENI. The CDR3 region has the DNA TGTGCCAGCTCACCGGGACAGGGTGGGGAGCAGTACTTC. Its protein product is CASSPGQGGEQYF. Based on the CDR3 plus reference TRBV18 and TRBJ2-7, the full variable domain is NAGVMQNPRHLVRRRGQEARLRCSPMKGHSHVYWYRQLPEEGLKFMVYLQKENIIDESGMPKERFSAEFPKEGPSILRIQQVVRGDSAAYFCASSPGQGGEQYFGPGTRLTVT.

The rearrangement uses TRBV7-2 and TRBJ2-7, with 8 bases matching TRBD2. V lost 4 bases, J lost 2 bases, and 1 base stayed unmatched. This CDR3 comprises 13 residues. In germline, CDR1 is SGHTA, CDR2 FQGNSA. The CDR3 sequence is CASSSGLAYEQYF. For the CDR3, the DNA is TGTGCCAGCAGCTCGGGACTAGCCTACGAGCAGTACTTC.

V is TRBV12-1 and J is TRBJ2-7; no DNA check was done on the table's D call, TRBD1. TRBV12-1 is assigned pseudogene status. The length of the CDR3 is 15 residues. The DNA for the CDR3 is TGTGCCAGCAGCATCCGGGACAGGGGGCGGGGGGAGCAGTACTTC. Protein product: CASSIRDRGRGEQYF.

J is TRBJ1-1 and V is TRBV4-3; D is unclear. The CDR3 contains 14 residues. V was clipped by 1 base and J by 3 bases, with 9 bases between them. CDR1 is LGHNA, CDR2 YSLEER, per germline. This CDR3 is CASSQAGSYTEAFF. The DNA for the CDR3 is TGCGCCAGCAGCCAAGCCGGTTCCTACACTGAAGCTTTCTTT.